The 4 T cell receptor beta chains given below trace back to one sample, sequenced in a study of OX40 agonist ivuxolimab in advanced cancers. The library was produced with the immunoSEQ multiplex PCR assay. TCRdb holds this immuneACCESS table with in-frame rearrangements only. Some clones are missing; in checked studies, unresolved V genes explain under half, and the rest has no known cause. This sample is represented by about 43,000 clones; around 87% of them were singletons. The ten largest clones capture 30% to 35% of the sample. The specimen comprised CD4+ or CD8+ T cells sorted from blood, sampled in a trial of the OX40 agonist ivuxolimab. Every receptor here comes from an adult with an advanced solid tumor such as melanoma, head and neck, liver or kidney cancer.

The CDR3 nucleotides are TGCGCCAGCAGCTTGGAGGGGGATGGAGGCGGCTCCTCTGGAAACACCATATATTTT. The encoded protein is CASSLEGDGGGSSGNTIYF. The rearrangement uses TRBV5-1 and TRBJ1-3, with TRBD1 as a possible D gene (6 bases). The CDR3 totals 19 residues. Trimming pared 0 bases from V and 0 bases from J, leaving 19 bases between. Germline CDR1 SGHRS, CDR2 YFSETQ.

V usage is TRBV4-1 and J usage is TRBJ2-7; a weak D match, TRBD1 (5 bases). Germline CDR1 MGHRA, CDR2 YSYEKL. V was pared by 0 bases and J by 1 base, with 7 bases between. This CDR3 contains 14 residues. In DNA, the CDR3 is TGCGCCAGCAGCCAAGAAGGGGCTTCCTACGAGCAGTACTTC. Amino acid sequence: CASSQEGASYEQYF.

Only one count was recorded for this clone. This chain connects TRBV7-8 to TRBJ1-2, with D maybe TRBD1 (6 bases). Germline lookup yields CDR1 SGHVS and CDR2 FQNEAQ. The CDR3 totals 16 residues. Trimming left V 1 base short and J 5 bases short, with 17 bases between. The CDR3 coding sequence is TGTGCCAGCAGCTTAGTTGGCGGAGGGGGGTGGTATGGCTACACCTTC. Its translation: CASSLVGGGGWYGYTF.

This clone has only one observation. The chain recombines TRBV2 with TRBJ2-1, with 12 nucleotides matching TRBD2. Germline values: CDR1 SNHLY, CDR2 FYNNEI. There are 15 residues in the CDR3. V lost 4 bases and J lost 7; bases outside the gene matches: 5. The CDR3: CASSASSGGANEQFF. Written as DNA, the CDR3 is TGTGCCAGCAGTGCATCTAGCGGGGGGGCTAATGAGCAGTTCTTC. The full variable domain, in which reference TRBV2 and TRBJ2-1 provide the parts outside the CDR3, is EPEVTQTPSHQVTQMGQEVILRCVPISNHLYFYWYRQILGQKVEFLVSFYNNEISEKSEIFDDQFSVERPDGSNFTLKIRSTKLEDSAMYFCASSASSGGANEQFFGPGTRLTVL.